This passage covers 5 T cell receptor beta chains from one sample sequenced in a study of T cells in Graves' hyperthyroidism and ophthalmopathy (dated by TCRdb to the late 2010s). Library construction relied on multiplex PCR. The run used an Illumina HiSeq 2000. TCR beta CDR3 regions were amplified from RNA transcripts. For the first round of RT-PCR on the TCR CDR3, the HTBI primer set was used together with the Qiagen OneStep RT-PCR kit. TCRdb reran the public reads through fastp at Q25 and MiXCR, keeping productive beta chains. Rows with one shared CDR3 protein collapse into an entry with the most common genes and DNA. In this sample the table shows some 770,000 distinct CDR3 sequences, 16% of which occur a single time. Approximately 8.4% of the sample rests with the top ten. Sample: blood. The receptors originated from a man between 18 and 29 years old with Graves' hyperthyroidism.

A few counts support this clonotype. This chain links TRBV30 with TRBJ2-3, with D perhaps matching TRBD1 (5 bases). Trimming removed 0 bases from V and 4 bases from J, with 8 bases in between. Germline lookup yields CDR1 GTSNPN and CDR2 SVGIG (reference sequence). CDR3 length equals 13 residues. This CDR3 reads CAWSVQGSDTQYF. CDR3 DNA sequence: TGTGCCTGGAGTGTCCAGGGTTCAGATACGCAGTATTTT.

This clonotype was counted only a few times. The DNA for the CDR3 is TGCAGCGTTGAAGATCCCATTACAGGGGGCGCGGACGGGGAGCTGTTTTTT. Encoded protein: CSVEDPITGGADGELFF. This sequence joins TRBV29-1 and TRBJ2-2, with 9 nucleotides matching TRBD1. Germline V gene data show CDR1 as SQVTM and CDR2 as ANQGSEA. With 0 bases clipped from V and 7 bases from J, the junction kept 12 bases outside the gene matches. This CDR3 is 17 amino acids long.

This clonotype was detected ten times or more. The chain is built from TRBV28 and TRBJ2-5; maybe TRBD1 (6 bases). From germline, CDR1 is MDHEN and CDR2 SYDVKM. The ends were cut back, 6 bases at V and 3 bases at J, with 11 bases in the middle. The CDR3 spans 13 residues. CDR3 amino acids: CASSINREETQYF. Here the CDR3 DNA reads TGTGCCAGCAGCATAAACAGGGAAGAGACCCAGTACTTC.

This chain uses TRBV11-3 with TRBJ2-3, with a possible D match to TRBD2 (5 bases). The V end lost 5 bases, the J end lost 4 bases, and 13 bases lay between the germline ends. This CDR3 is 14 amino acids long. Germline CDR1 and CDR2: SGHNT and YENEEA. The CDR3, as DNA: TGTGCCAGCAGCCCCCCCACTAGGGCAGATACGCAGTATTTT. Amino acids: CASSPPTRADTQYF.

The rearrangement links TRBV7-8 to TRBJ2-3; D is ambiguous. V gave up 5 bases and J gave up 4 bases, with 13 bases separating them. The CDR3 length is 14 residues. In germline, CDR1 is SGHVS, CDR2 FQNEAQ. As DNA, the CDR3 is TGTGCCAGCAGCCCCGCCCCTGGTGCAGATACGCAGTATTTT. It encodes CASSPAPGADTQYF.